This record looks at one T cell receptor beta chain sequence and its context. Its antigen is currently unknown. This sample was taken from a study of T-cell memory formation after mild COVID-19. About the research overall: Clustering of TCRs was largely donor specific. Notes on the study in general: Clones shrinking from day 15 to 85 showed even CD4/CD8 mixes; later expanders tilted CD4+. Clones which contracted sat mainly in CM and EM if CD4+, and in EMRA if CD8+.

This CDR3 contains 12 residues. Trimming removed 5 bases at V and 4 bases at J, with 9 bases between. Sample barcodes and UMIs were carried by the TCR alpha and TCR beta cDNA libraries that 5'RACE generated with constant-segment primers. Using its own MiXCR run on the 5' RACE reads, TCRdb lists one record per CDR3 protein. Among 120,000 to 150,000 distinct CDR3 sequences, 19% were seen once, and the ten largest hold under 2.5%. The sequencing input was PBMCs or a T cell subset sorted from them (not recorded which). The chain combines TRBV12-3 or TRBV12-4 with TRBJ2-7; unclear D gene. The source of this sequence is an adult woman who had mild COVID-19 (a few samples of this study predate the infection). Cell type and time point are not known. CDR3 bases: TGTGCCAGCAGTCTAAGTGGTTACGAGCAGTACTTC. It is translated as CASSLSGYEQYF.